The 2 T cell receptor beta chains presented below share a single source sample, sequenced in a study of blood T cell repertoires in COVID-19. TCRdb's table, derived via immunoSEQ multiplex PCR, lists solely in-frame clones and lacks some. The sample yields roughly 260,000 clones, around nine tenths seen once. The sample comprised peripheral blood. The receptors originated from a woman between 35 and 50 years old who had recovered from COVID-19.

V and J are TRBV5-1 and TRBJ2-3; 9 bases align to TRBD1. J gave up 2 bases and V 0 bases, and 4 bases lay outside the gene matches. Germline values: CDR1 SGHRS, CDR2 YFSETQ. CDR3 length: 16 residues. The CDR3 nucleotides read TGCGCCAGCAGCTTGGTGGGGACAGGGATCACAGATACGCAGTATTTT. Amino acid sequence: CASSLVGTGITDTQYF.

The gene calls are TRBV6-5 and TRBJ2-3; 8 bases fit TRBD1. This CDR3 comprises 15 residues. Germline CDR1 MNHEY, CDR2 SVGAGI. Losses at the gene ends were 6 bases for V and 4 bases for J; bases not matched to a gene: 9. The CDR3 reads CASRKRTGGSDTQYF. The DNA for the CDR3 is TGTGCCAGCAGAAAACGCACAGGGGGTTCAGATACGCAGTATTTT.